This T cell receptor beta chain was sequenced for a study of T cells in localized non-small cell lung cancer (dated by TCRdb to between 2020 and 2021). For the study in its entirety: The study examined T cell repertoires in approximately 240 patients with early-stage NSCLC and compared tumors with uninvolved tumor-adjacent lungs. The cohort comprised roughly 230 treatment-naïve NSCLC patients with resected, localized lung tumors. A mean age of approximately 66 years was recorded for the NSCLC patients, of whom under 150 were male and 95 to 110 were female. What the authors observed across the whole study: Multi-region tumor sequencing was not performed, so intratumor heterogeneity could not be excluded. Longer overall survival was associated with higher T cell density in blood, whereas shorter survival was associated with higher clonality in adjacent lung. Uninvolved tumor-adjacent lung showed the highest T cell clonality, higher than tumor, which suggests more focused antigenic responses in the adjacent lung. Because the study design was exploratory, TCR variables were selected using unadjusted p-values without false-discovery rate correction. A median of about 50 of the top 100 tumor clones turned up in the paired uninvolved adjacent lung, and around 27 of those clones also ranked among the top 100 of that same adjacent lung.

At diagnosis, tumor, uninvolved tumor-adjacent lung and peripheral blood were collected and then preserved as a mix of FFPE and fresh-frozen material. For TCR repertoire profiling, the blood samples were analyzed as peripheral blood mononuclear cells. V is cut by 4 bases and J by 7 bases, and the space between the germline ends is 11 bases. The CDR3 spans 13 residues, from the cysteine through the phenylalanine. Of all the DNA, just the CDR3 is kept, 39 bases in frame from base 1. CDR1 and CDR2 are read off the germline V gene as SGHTA and FQGNSA. TCR beta CDR3 regions were sequenced from DNA using the immunoSEQ Assay. The study's own analysis went as follows. To compute T cell density, TCR beta template counts were normalized to usable DNA, which was estimated by amplifying housekeeping genes. The preseqR package was used to estimate richness by extrapolating to 400,000 templates for PBMC samples and to 120,000 templates for tissue samples. Clonality was calculated as one minus Pielou's evenness. To identify tissue-enriched TCRs, differential abundance testing was run on productive amino-acid clonotypes with a minimum total count of 5 and an alpha of 0.1. The Jaccard Index and the Morisita Overlap Index were used to measure repertoire overlap between compartments. GLIPH clustered TCR beta CDR3s with public tetramer-defined viral CDR3s; viral motifs required at least three viral sequences plus V-gene enrichment. TCRdb holds this immuneACCESS table with in-frame rearrangements only. Some clones are missing; in checked studies, unresolved V genes explain under half, and the rest has no known cause. The V and J calls and clone size are taken from that table; D and trimming were inferred from the DNA. The sample profile shows about 40,000 clones; around 85% of them were found once. 6.4% of the sample rests with the top ten.

As for this clone: The specificity of this receptor is unknown. Nothing much larger sits one base from this clone, and base qualities are not available.

The TCR sequence derives from a man aged 35 to 70 with stage I lung adenocarcinoma. This receptor chain uses TRBV7-2 and TRBJ1-5, with the D gene not confidently named. The sample in question was peripheral blood, obtained before any cancer treatment. The DNA reads TGTGCCAGCAGCTACCGACAAAACCAGCCCCAGCATTTT. Protein translation: CASSYRQNQPQHF.